The rows below give T cell receptor beta chains drawn from one sample of a study of response to subunit inactivated influenza vaccine. TCRdb re-called the RT-PCR reads with MiXCR, one entry per CDR3 protein. There are about 540,000 distinct CDR3 sequences in the sample; under 30% occur only once, and 2.5% to 3% lies in the top ten. The same specimen was also included in a second study, on T cells expressing NK-cell markers.

The specimen was CD4+ T cells sorted from PBMCs, collected 11 to 12 days after vaccination. These receptors all come from a man between 45 and 60 years old who received an inactivated influenza vaccine. The CDR3 runs from the conserved cysteine through the conserved F or W. A D gene is named only where the DNA matches it firmly. Size is stated for part of the rows, as once, few or many counts, or as a class when the clone is expanded.

>.|TRBJ2-1|TRBV5-1|few
TGCGCCAGTTCATCAGGGAACAATGAGCAGTTCTTC
CASSSGNNEQFF
>TRBD2|TRBJ2-1|TRBV5-1|.
TGCGCCAGCAGCTTGGCGGGAGGGCCGGATTACAATGAGCAGTTCTTC
CASSLAGGPDYNEQFF
>.|TRBJ2-2|TRBV15|few
TGTGCCACCAGCGGAGGGGCAGCGAACACCGGGGAGCTGTTTTTT
CATSGGAANTGELFF
>TRBD1|TRBJ1-5|TRBV4-2|few
TGTGCCAGCAGCCAAGATTCCGGGACAGGGGGCGAGCCCCAGCATTTT
CASSQDSGTGGEPQHF
>TRBD1|TRBJ2-5|TRBV6-5|.
TGTGCCAGCAGTTACTCGAGCAGACAGGGGGTCCAGACCCAGTACTTC
CASSYSSRQGVQTQYF
>TRBD1|TRBJ2-7|TRBV7-9|.
TGTGCCAGCGGGGGACAGGGACAGCTCTACGAGCAGTACTTC
CASGGQGQLYEQYF
>TRBD2|TRBJ2-3|TRBV4-1|few
TGCGCCAGCAGCCAATGGAATAGCGGGGGGGCTAAAGATACGCAGTATTTT
CASSQWNSGGAKDTQYF
>TRBD1|TRBJ2-7|TRBV6-1|.
TGTGCCAGCAGGGGACAGCCGGCGTCCTACGAGCAGTACTTC
CASRGQPASYEQYF
>.|TRBJ1-2|TRBV20-1|.
TGCAGTGCTGATAGGCACGGAAGCTACACCTTC
CSADRHGSYTF
>.|TRBJ2-7|TRBV5-1|many
TGTGCCAGCAGTTTAACAGATTCCTACGAGCAGTACTTC
CASSLTDSYEQYF
>TRBD2|TRBJ2-3|TRBV4-2|.
TGTGCCAGCAGCCAATGGCTAGCGGGAGGCGATACGCAGTATTTT
CASSQWLAGGDTQYF
>.|TRBJ2-5|TRBV2|.
TGTGCCAGCAGTGAACAGTCCCGAGAGACCCAGTACTTC
CASSEQSRETQYF
>.|TRBJ2-7|TRBV28|few
TGTGCCAGCAGTTTGGGCAGGGATAGAAAGGGGTACTTC
CASSLGRDRKGYF
>TRBD2|TRBJ2-1|TRBV6-2/TRBV6-3|.
TGTGCCAGCAACGGGGGGGCCCGGACGAATGAGCAGTTCTTC
CASNGGARTNEQFF
>.|TRBJ2-1|TRBV7-2|.
TGTGCCAGCAGCTTGGAGGCTACTTCTAGCTCCTACAATGAGCAGTTCTTC
CASSLEATSSSYNEQFF
>TRBD1|TRBJ2-7|TRBV6-2/TRBV6-3|.
TGTGCCAGCAGCCTTCGACGGGACAGGGTTGCCTACGAGCAGTACTTC
CASSLRRDRVAYEQYF
>.|TRBJ2-1|TRBV11-2|.
TGTGCCAGCAGCTCCGGGACCAAAAGCCATGAGCAGTTCTTC
CASSSGTKSHEQFF
>.|TRBJ1-1|TRBV6-5|.
TGTGCCAGCAGTTACGAACGGATGAACACTGAAGCTTTCTTT
CASSYERMNTEAFF
>TRBD1|TRBJ2-2|TRBV11-2|few
TGTGCCAGCAGAGAGGGACAGGGGACGACCGGGGAGCTGTTTTTT
CASREGQGTTGELFF
>TRBD2|TRBJ2-1|TRBV28|.
TGTGCCAGCAGTTTAAGGGCTAGCGGGAGCCCATTGTTAGGTAATGAGCAGTTCTTC
CASSLRASGSPLLGNEQFF
>.|TRBJ2-2|TRBV12-3/TRBV12-4|few
TGTGCCAGCCTGGAGGGCACCGGGGAGCTGTTTTTT
CASLEGTGELFF
>.|TRBJ2-1|TRBV27|.
TGTGCCAGCAGTTTTAACCAGGGGTTAACCTACAATGAGCAGTTCTTC
CASSFNQGLTYNEQFF